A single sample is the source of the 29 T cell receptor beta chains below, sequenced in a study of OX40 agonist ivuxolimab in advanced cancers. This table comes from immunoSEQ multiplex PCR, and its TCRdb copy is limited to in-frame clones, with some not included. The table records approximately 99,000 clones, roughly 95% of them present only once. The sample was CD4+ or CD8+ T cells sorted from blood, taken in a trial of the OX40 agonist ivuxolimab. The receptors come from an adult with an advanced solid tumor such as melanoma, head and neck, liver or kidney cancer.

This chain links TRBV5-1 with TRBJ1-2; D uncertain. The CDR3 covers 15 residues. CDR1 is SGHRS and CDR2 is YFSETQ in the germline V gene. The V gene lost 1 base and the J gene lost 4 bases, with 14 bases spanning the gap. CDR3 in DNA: TGCGCCAGCAGCTTGATTTCCGGAGGAGGCTATGGCTACACCTTC. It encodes CASSLISGGGYGYTF. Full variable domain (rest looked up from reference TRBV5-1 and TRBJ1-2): KAGVTQTPRYLIKTRGQQVTLSCSPISGHRSVSWYQQTPGQGLQFLFEYFSETQRNKGNFPGRFSGRQFSNSRSEMNVSTLELGDSALYLCASSLISGGGYGYTFGSGTRLTVV.

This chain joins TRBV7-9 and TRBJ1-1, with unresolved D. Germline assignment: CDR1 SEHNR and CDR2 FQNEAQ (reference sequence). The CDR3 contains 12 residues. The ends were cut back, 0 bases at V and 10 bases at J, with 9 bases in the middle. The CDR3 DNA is TGTGCCAGCAGCTTAGCGGAGGGTAGAGCTTTCTTT. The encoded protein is CASSLAEGRAFF.

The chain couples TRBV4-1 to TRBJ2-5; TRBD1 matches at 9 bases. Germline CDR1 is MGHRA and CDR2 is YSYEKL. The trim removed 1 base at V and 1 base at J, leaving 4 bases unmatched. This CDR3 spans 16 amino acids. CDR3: CASSQGTGDLQETQYF. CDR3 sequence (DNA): TGCGCCAGCAGCCAAGGGACAGGGGACCTCCAAGAGACCCAGTACTTC.

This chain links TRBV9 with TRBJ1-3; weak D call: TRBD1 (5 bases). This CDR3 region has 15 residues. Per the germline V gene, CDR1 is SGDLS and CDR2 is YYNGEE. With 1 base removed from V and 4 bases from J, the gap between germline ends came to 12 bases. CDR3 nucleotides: TGTGCCAGCAGCGTATGGGGCGCGGAGGGAAACACCATATATTTT. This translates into CASSVWGAEGNTIYF.

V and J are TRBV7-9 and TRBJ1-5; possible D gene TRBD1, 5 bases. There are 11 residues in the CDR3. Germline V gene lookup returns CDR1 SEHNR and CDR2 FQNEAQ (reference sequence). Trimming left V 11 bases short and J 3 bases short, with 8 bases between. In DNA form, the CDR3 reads TGTGCCTGGGGACCCAATCAGCCCCAGCATTTT. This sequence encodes CAWGPNQPQHF.

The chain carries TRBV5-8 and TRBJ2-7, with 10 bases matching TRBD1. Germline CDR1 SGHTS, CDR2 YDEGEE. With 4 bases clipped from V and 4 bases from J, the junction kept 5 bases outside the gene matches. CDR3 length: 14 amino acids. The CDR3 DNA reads TGTGCCAGCAGCCTAGGGGGACAGGGGTACGAGCAGTACTTC. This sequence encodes CASSLGGQGYEQYF.

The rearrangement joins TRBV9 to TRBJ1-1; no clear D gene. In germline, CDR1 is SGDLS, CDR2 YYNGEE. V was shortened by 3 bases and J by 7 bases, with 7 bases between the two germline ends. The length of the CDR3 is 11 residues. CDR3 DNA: TGTGCCAGCAGCGGGGGAGGTGAAGCTTTCTTT. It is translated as CASSGGGEAFF.

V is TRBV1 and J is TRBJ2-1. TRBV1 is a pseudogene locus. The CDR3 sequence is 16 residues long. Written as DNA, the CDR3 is TGCACCAGCAGCCCGCCTACTACCTTCCCGGGACCCCAGGGGTTCTTC. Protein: CTSSPPTTFPGPQGFF.

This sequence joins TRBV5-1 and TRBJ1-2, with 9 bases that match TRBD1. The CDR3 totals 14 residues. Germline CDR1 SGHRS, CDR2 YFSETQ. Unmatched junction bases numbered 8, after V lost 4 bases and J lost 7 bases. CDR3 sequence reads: CASSGGQGMIGYTF. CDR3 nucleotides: TGCGCCAGCAGCGGGGGACAGGGAATGATTGGCTACACCTTC.

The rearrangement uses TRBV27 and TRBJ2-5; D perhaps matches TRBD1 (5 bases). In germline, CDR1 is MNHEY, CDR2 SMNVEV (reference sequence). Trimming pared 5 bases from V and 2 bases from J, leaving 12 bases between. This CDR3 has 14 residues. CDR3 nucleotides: TGTGCCAGCAGTCCCGACAGTGAACAAGAGACCCAGTACTTC. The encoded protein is CASSPDSEQETQYF.

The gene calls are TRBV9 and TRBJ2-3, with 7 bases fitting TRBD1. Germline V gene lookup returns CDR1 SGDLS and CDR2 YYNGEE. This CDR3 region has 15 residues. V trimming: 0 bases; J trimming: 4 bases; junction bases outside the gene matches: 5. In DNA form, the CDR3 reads TGTGCCAGCAGCGTAGGAGGGGGCCGCGCAGATACGCAGTATTTT. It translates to CASSVGGGRADTQYF.

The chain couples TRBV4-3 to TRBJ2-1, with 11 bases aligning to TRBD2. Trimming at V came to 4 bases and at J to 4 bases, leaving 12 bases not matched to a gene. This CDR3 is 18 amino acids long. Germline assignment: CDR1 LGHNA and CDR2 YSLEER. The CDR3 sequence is CASSPSKITSGSYNEQFF. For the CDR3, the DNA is TGCGCCAGCAGCCCGTCAAAAATTACTAGCGGGAGTTACAATGAGCAGTTCTTC.

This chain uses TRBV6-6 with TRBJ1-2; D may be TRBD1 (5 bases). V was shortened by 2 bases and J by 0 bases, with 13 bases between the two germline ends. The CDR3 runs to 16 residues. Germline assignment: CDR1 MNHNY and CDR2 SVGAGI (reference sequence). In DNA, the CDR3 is TGTGCCAGCAGTTACCCCGCGGGGGGACCTAACTATGGCTACACCTTC. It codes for CASSYPAGGPNYGYTF.

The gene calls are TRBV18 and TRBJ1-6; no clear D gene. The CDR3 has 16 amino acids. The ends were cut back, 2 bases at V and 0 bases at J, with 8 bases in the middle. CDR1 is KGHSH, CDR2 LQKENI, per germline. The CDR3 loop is CASSPAGSSYNSPLHF. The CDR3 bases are TGTGCCAGCTCACCAGCGGGGAGCTCCTATAATTCACCCCTCCACTTT. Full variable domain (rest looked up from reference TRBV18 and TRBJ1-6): NAGVMQNPRHLVRRRGQEARLRCSPMKGHSHVYWYRQLPEEGLKFMVYLQKENIIDESGMPKERFSAEFPKEGPSILRIQQVVRGDSAAYFCASSPAGSSYNSPLHFGNGTRLTVT.

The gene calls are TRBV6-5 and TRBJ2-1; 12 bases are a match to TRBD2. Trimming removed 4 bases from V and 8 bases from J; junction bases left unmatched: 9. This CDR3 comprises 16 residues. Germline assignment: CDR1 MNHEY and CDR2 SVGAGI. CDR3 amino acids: CASSFLAGGTADEQFF. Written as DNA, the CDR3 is TGTGCCAGCAGTTTCCTAGCGGGAGGGACTGCGGATGAGCAGTTCTTC.

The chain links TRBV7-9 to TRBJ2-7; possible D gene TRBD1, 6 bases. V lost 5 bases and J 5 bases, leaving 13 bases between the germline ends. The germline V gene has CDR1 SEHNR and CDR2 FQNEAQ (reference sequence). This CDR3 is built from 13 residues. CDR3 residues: CASSQDNRDEQYF. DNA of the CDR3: TGTGCCAGCAGCCAAGATAACAGGGACGAGCAGTACTTC. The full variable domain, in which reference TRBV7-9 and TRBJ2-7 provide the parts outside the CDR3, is DTGVSQNPRHKITKRGQNVTFRCDPISEHNRLYWYRQTLGQGPEFLTYFQNEAQLEKSRLLSDRFSAERPKGSFSTLEIQRTEQGDSAMYLCASSQDNRDEQYFGPGTRLTVT.

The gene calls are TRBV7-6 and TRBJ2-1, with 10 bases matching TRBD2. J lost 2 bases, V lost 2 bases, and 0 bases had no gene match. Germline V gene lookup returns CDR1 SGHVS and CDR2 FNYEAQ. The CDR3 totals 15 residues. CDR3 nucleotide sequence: TGTGCCAGCAGCTTACTAGCGGGAGCCTACAATGAGCAGTTCTTC. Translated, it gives CASSLLAGAYNEQFF. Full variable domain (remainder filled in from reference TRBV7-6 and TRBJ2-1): GAGVSQSPRYKVTKRGQDVALRCDPISGHVSLYWYRQALGQGPEFLTYFNYEAQQDKSGLPNDRFSAERPEGSISTLTIQRTEQRDSAMYRCASSLLAGAYNEQFFGPGTRLTVL.

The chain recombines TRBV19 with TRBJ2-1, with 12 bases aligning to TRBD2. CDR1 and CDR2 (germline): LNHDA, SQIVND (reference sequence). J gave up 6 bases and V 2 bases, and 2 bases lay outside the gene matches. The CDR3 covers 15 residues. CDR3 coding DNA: TGTGCCAGTAGTATACTAGCGGGGGGGGCCAATGAGCAGTTCTTC. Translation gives CASSILAGGANEQFF.

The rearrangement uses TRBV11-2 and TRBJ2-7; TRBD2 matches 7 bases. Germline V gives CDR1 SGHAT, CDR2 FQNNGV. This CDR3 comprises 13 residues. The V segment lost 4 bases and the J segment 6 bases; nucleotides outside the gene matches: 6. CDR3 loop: CASSWGGSGEQYF. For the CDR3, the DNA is TGTGCCAGCAGCTGGGGGGGTAGCGGCGAGCAGTACTTC. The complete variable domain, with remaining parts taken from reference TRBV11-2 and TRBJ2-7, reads EAGVAQSPRYKIIEKRQSVAFWCNPISGHATLYWYQQILGQGPKLLIQFQNNGVVDDSQLPKDRFSAERLKGVDSTLKIQPAKLEDSAVYLCASSWGGSGEQYFGPGTRLTVT.

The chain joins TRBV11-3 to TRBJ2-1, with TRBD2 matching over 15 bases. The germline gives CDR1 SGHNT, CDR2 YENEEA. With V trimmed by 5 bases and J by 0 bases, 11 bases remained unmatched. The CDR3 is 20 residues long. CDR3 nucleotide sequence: TGTGCCAGCAGCGGGTTGGGACTAGCGGGGGGAAGGAGCTCCTACAATGAGCAGTTCTTC. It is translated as CASSGLGLAGGRSSYNEQFF.

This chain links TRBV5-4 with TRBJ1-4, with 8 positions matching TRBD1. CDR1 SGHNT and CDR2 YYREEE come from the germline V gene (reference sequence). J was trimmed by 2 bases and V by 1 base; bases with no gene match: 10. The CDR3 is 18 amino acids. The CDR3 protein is CASSLLAGGDGTNEKLFF. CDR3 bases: TGTGCCAGCAGCTTGTTGGCAGGGGGCGACGGGACTAATGAAAAACTGTTTTTT.

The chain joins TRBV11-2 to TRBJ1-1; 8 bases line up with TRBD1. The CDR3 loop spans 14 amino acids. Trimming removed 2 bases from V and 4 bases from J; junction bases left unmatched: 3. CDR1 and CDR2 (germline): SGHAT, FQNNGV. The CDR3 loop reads CASSLLTGGTEAFF. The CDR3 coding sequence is TGTGCCAGCAGCTTACTTACAGGGGGCACTGAAGCTTTCTTT. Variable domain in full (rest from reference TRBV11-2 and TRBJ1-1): EAGVAQSPRYKIIEKRQSVAFWCNPISGHATLYWYQQILGQGPKLLIQFQNNGVVDDSQLPKDRFSAERLKGVDSTLKIQPAKLEDSAVYLCASSLLTGGTEAFFGQGTRLTVV.

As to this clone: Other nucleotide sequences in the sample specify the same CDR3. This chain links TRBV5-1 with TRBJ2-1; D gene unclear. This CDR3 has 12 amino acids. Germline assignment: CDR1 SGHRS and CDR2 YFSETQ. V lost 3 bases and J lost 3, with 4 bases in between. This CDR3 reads CASSSDYNEQFF. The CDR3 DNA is TGCGCCAGCAGCTCCGACTACAATGAGCAGTTCTTC.

Here the CDR3 DNA reads TGCGCCAGCAGCCGCGGACAGGGGTCCCAGCCCCAGCATTTT. Translating it yields CASSRGQGSQPQHF. The chain recombines TRBV4-3 with TRBJ1-5; TRBD1 matches 9 bases. Germline V lookup: CDR1 LGHNA, CDR2 YSLEER. V lost 4 bases to trimming and J lost 7 bases; unmatched junction nucleotides: 5. CDR3 size: 14 residues.

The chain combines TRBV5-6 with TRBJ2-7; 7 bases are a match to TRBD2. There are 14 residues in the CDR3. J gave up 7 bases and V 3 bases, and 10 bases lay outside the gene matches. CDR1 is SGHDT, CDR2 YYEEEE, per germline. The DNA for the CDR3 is TGTGCCAGCAGCTGGGGGGGACCATCTCAGGAGCAGTACTTC. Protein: CASSWGGPSQEQYF.

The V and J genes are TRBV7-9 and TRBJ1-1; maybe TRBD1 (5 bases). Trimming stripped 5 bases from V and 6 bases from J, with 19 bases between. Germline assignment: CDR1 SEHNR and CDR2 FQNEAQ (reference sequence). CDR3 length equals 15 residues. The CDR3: CASSPTVGHSAEAFF. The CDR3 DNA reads TGTGCCAGCAGCCCCACCGTTGGACATTCCGCTGAAGCTTTCTTT.

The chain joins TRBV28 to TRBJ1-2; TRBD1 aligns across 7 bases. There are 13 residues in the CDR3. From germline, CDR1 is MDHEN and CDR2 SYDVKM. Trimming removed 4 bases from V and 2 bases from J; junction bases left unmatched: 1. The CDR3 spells CASSSGQNYGYTF. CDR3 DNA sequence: TGTGCCAGCAGTTCGGGACAGAACTATGGCTACACCTTC.

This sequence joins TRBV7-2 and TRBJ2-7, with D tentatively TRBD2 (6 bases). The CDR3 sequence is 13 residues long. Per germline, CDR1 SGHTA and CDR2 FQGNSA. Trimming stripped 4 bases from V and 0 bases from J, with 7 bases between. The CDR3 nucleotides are TGTGCCAGCAGCTGGGGACTCTCCTACGAGCAGTACTTC. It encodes CASSWGLSYEQYF.

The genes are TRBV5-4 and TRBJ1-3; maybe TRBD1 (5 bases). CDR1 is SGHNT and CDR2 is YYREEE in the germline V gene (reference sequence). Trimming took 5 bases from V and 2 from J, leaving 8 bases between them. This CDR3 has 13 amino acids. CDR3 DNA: TGTGCCAGCAGTCGGGACCCTGGAAACACCATATATTTT. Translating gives CASSRDPGNTIYF.